The 32 T cell receptor beta chains presented below share a single source sample, sequenced in a study of OX40 agonist ivuxolimab in advanced cancers. The table came from immunoSEQ multiplex PCR; TCRdb's copy has only in-frame clones and leaves some out. The data contain about 88,000 clones, around nine tenths of them singletons. The source material was CD4+ or CD8+ T cells sorted from blood, sampled in a trial of the OX40 agonist ivuxolimab. The receptors originated from an adult with an advanced solid tumor such as melanoma, head and neck, liver or kidney cancer.

The J gene is TRBJ2-4, the V gene TRBV7-9; possibly TRBD1 or TRBD2 for D (6 bases each). Trimming took 6 bases from V and 4 from J, leaving 16 bases between them. Germline V lookup: CDR1 SEHNR, CDR2 FQNEAQ (reference sequence). The CDR3 loop spans 15 amino acids. CDR3 nucleotides: TGTGCCAGCAGTCCTACGGGGGCAGGTAAAAACATTCAGTACTTC. Translated: CASSPTGAGKNIQYF.

This chain joins TRBV10-1 and TRBJ1-1; D might be TRBD1 (5 bases). Deletions cut 3 bases from V and 4 bases from J, with 12 bases between. The CDR3 extends over 14 amino acids. The germline gives CDR1 WNHNN, CDR2 SYGVQD (reference sequence). CDR3 amino acids: CASSDLQGATEAFF. CDR3 DNA: TGCGCCAGCAGTGACCTTCAGGGAGCCACTGAAGCTTTCTTT.

Written as DNA, the CDR3 is TGCGCCAGCAGCAGGTTCCTCTCTGGGGCCAACGTCCTGACTTTC. Its translation: CASSRFLSGANVLTF. The chain couples TRBV4-1 to TRBJ2-6; D is unresolved. CDR1 and CDR2 (germline): MGHRA, YSYEKL. V lost 5 bases to trimming and J lost 0 bases, with 8 bases between them. The CDR3 has 15 residues.

This clone was found a few times. This chain joins TRBV6-1 and TRBJ1-5; D is uncertain. Germline lookup yields CDR1 MNHNS and CDR2 SASEGT. The V end was cut by 0 bases, the J end by 11 bases, with 11 bases between. The CDR3 length is 13 residues. CDR3 in DNA: TGTGCCAGCAGTGAAGCCGGGGAAACGTCCCAGCATTTT. This encodes CASSEAGETSQHF.

This chain joins TRBV5-1 and TRBJ2-3, with 8 positions matching TRBD2. The V segment lost 4 bases and the J segment 3 bases; nucleotides outside the gene matches: 13. Germline assignment: CDR1 SGHRS and CDR2 YFSETQ. This CDR3 has 17 residues. CDR3 coding DNA: TGCGCCAGCAGCCCCGGGACTAGGGATCTCGGAACAGATACGCAGTATTTT. It codes for CASSPGTRDLGTDTQYF.

The chain combines TRBV11-2 with TRBJ1-5; 8 bases are shared with TRBD1. Germline trimming cut 0 bases from V and 2 bases from J; bases unmatched to any gene: 3. Germline V gene lookup returns CDR1 SGHAT and CDR2 FQNNGV. The CDR3 spans 16 residues. CDR3 region: CASSLDSGGGNQPQHF. Written as DNA, the CDR3 is TGTGCCAGCAGCTTAGATTCAGGGGGCGGCAATCAGCCCCAGCATTTT.

V gene TRBV9 combines with J gene TRBJ1-6; unclear D gene. Trimming removed 3 bases at V and 10 bases at J, with 11 bases between. The CDR3 contains 13 residues. Germline-derived CDR1 and CDR2 are SGDLS and YYNGEE. The CDR3 protein is CASSAQPRSPLHF. The CDR3 DNA reads TGTGCCAGCAGCGCCCAGCCAAGGTCACCCCTCCACTTT.

This sequence joins TRBV10-3 and TRBJ1-1, with 11 bases lining up with TRBD1. Germline CDR1 is ENHRY and CDR2 is SYGVKD. Germline trimming cut 3 bases from V and 3 bases from J; bases unmatched to any gene: 3. This CDR3 has 15 residues. This chain's CDR3 is CAISEPGQGDTEAFF. For the CDR3, the DNA is TGTGCCATCAGTGAACCGGGACAGGGGGACACTGAAGCTTTCTTT.

The chain combines TRBV5-4 with TRBJ2-7; tentatively, D is TRBD1 (6 bases). V gave up 3 bases and J gave up 0 bases, with 13 bases separating them. CDR1 is SGHNT, CDR2 YYREEE, per germline (reference sequence). This CDR3 is built from 15 residues. CDR3 region: CASSSQGMSSYEQYF. In nucleotides, the CDR3 is TGTGCCAGCAGCTCACAGGGCATGAGCTCCTACGAGCAGTACTTC.

The table lists this clone with a few counts. V and J are TRBV6-5 and TRBJ1-5; 10 bases are a match to TRBD1. Germline trimming cut 5 bases from V and 6 bases from J; bases unmatched to any gene: 4. The CDR3 runs to 14 residues. Germline V gene sequence: CDR1 MNHEY, CDR2 SVGAGI. This CDR3 reads CASSRTGGRQPQHF. The CDR3, as DNA: TGTGCCAGCAGTCGGACAGGGGGGCGTCAGCCCCAGCATTTT.

The chain carries TRBV7-6 and TRBJ2-3; TRBD1 matches 8 bases. Per germline, CDR1 SGHVS and CDR2 FNYEAQ. CDR3 size: 14 residues. The J segment lost 3 bases and the V segment lost 3 bases, leaving 2 bases of the junction unmatched. DNA of the CDR3: TGTGCCAGCAGCTTCAGGGGGCAAACAGATACGCAGTATTTT. Residues: CASSFRGQTDTQYF.

The gene calls are TRBV19 and TRBJ1-5, with 7 bases matching TRBD1. The CDR3 is 17 amino acids. The germline V gene encodes CDR1 LNHDA and CDR2 SQIVND (reference sequence). J was trimmed by 0 bases and V by 1 base; bases with no gene match: 6. This chain's CDR3 is CASSIAGQIYSNQPQHF. CDR3 nucleotides: TGTGCCAGTAGTATAGCGGGACAGATTTATAGCAATCAGCCCCAGCATTTT.

The V and J genes are TRBV7-2 and TRBJ1-5, with D tentatively TRBD1 (6 bases). V was pared by 6 bases and J by 3 bases, with 18 bases between. From germline, CDR1 is SGHTA and CDR2 FQGNSA. The CDR3 loop spans 16 amino acids. CDR3 sequence (DNA): TGTGCCAGCAGAGCGGGAGGGGCAGGGGTCAATCAGCCCCAGCATTTT. Its translation is CASRAGGAGVNQPQHF.

V usage is TRBV15 and J usage is TRBJ2-7; possibly TRBD1 or TRBD2 for D (6 bases each). CDR3 length equals 15 residues. V was clipped by 5 bases and J by 3 bases, with 17 bases between them. Germline CDR1 and CDR2: LNHNV and YYDKDF (reference sequence). CDR3 sequence: CATSSQLGGFYEQYF. CDR3 DNA sequence: TGTGCCACCAGCTCACAATTAGGGGGGTTCTACGAGCAGTACTTC.

The chain recombines TRBV1 with TRBJ2-3. TRBV1 is a pseudogene. The CDR3 sequence is 16 residues long. The CDR3: CTSSQEKGPLTDTQYF. CDR3 nucleotide sequence: TGCACCAGCAGCCAAGAAAAGGGACCCCTGACAGATACGCAGTATTTT.

This chain links TRBV9 with TRBJ2-1; TRBD2 matches 8 bases. After removal of 4 bases from V and 5 bases from J, the junction contained 8 bases not matched to a gene. Germline-derived CDR1 and CDR2 are SGDLS and YYNGEE. This CDR3 is 15 amino acids long. In DNA form, the CDR3 reads TGTGCCAGCAGCACATTAGCGGGACTTAACAATGAGCAGTTCTTC. Residues: CASSTLAGLNNEQFF.

The chain recombines TRBV5-6 with TRBJ2-5; unclear D gene. The CDR3 runs to 13 residues. Germline V gene lookup returns CDR1 SGHDT and CDR2 YYEEEE. V gave up 5 bases and J gave up 5 bases, with 13 bases separating them. CDR3 sequence: CASRRWVGETQYF. CDR3 nucleotide sequence: TGTGCCAGCAGGAGGTGGGTTGGGGAGACCCAGTACTTC.

In DNA, the CDR3 is TGTGCCACCAGCAGAGGGGGGGCGACGAGCACAGATACGCAGTATTTT. This sequence encodes CATSRGGATSTDTQYF. J is TRBJ2-3 and V is TRBV15, with D perhaps assigned TRBD1 or TRBD2 (6 bases each). CDR3 size: 16 residues. Trimming removed 1 base from V and 0 bases from J, with 11 bases in between. Germline loops: CDR1 LNHNV, CDR2 YYDKDF (reference sequence). Using reference TRBV15 and TRBJ2-3 for the parts outside the CDR3, the full variable domain is DAMVIQNPRYQVTQFGKPVTLSCSQTLNHNVMYWYQQKSSQAPKLLFHYYDKDFNNEADTPDNFQSRRPNTSFCFLDIRSPGLGDTAMYLCATSRGGATSTDTQYFGPGTRLTVL.

The CDR3: CASSFSGYEQFF. DNA of the CDR3: TGTGCCAGCAGTTTTAGCGGGTATGAGCAGTTCTTC. This chain uses TRBV11-3 with TRBJ2-1, with 7 bases that match TRBD2. The CDR3 spans 12 residues. The germline gives CDR1 SGHNT, CDR2 YENEEA. After removal of 6 bases from V and 8 bases from J, the junction contained 4 bases not matched to a gene.

The gene calls are TRBV7-2 and TRBJ2-4, with unresolved D. CDR1 is SGHTA, CDR2 FQGNSA, per germline. Between the trimmed V and J ends, which lost 1 base and 0 bases, there was a span of 10 bases. The CDR3 sequence is 16 residues long. This CDR3 reads CASSLVASLAKNIQYF. CDR3 DNA: TGTGCCAGCAGCTTAGTTGCCTCACTAGCCAAAAACATTCAGTACTTC.

The chain recombines TRBV19 with TRBJ2-2; D is perhaps TRBD2 (6 bases). This CDR3 has 17 amino acids. Germline V gene data show CDR1 as LNHDA and CDR2 as SQIVND (reference sequence). V gave up 0 bases and J gave up 1 base, with 12 bases separating them. CDR3 protein: CASSIDTRGRNTGELFF. The CDR3 coding sequence is TGTGCCAGTAGTATAGATACCCGGGGGAGGAACACCGGGGAGCTGTTTTTT.

The genes are TRBV5-1 and TRBJ1-2; D unclear. Trimming removed 0 bases from V and 4 bases from J, with 16 bases in between. CDR1 is SGHRS and CDR2 is YFSETQ in the germline V gene. The CDR3 has 16 residues. The CDR3 reads CASSLGTGEGGYGYTF. CDR3 DNA sequence: TGCGCCAGCAGCTTGGGTACCGGAGAAGGAGGCTATGGCTACACCTTC.

This chain connects TRBV10-2 to TRBJ1-6; 7 nucleotides agree with TRBD1. Germline loops: CDR1 WSHSY, CDR2 SAAADI. The CDR3 is 15 amino acids. After removal of 6 bases from V and 6 bases from J, the junction contained 8 bases not matched to a gene. For the CDR3, the DNA is TGCGCCAGCAGCCGAGAACGACAGGGTAATTCACCCCTCCACTTT. This gives the protein CASSRERQGNSPLHF.

This CDR3 reads CASSLGLDEQYF. In DNA form, the CDR3 reads TGTGCCAGCAGTTTGGGACTCGACGAGCAGTACTTC. The chain carries TRBV6-1 and TRBJ2-7; a weak D match, TRBD2 (6 bases). The V end was cut by 5 bases, the J end by 5 bases, with 10 bases between. Looked up from germline, CDR1 is MNHNS and CDR2 is SASEGT. The CDR3 covers 12 residues.

The chain is built from TRBV30 and TRBJ1-6, with D uncertain. The CDR3 consists of 15 residues. Germline V gene sequence: CDR1 GTSNPN, CDR2 SVGIG (reference sequence). Trimming left V 3 bases short and J 0 bases short, with 9 bases between. CDR3 in DNA: TGTGCCTGGAGGCCAGACCCCTCCTATAATTCACCCCTCCACTTT. Its protein product is CAWRPDPSYNSPLHF.

The chain carries TRBV21-1 and TRBJ2-7. TRBV21-1 is designated a pseudogene. The CDR3 is 19 residues long. The CDR3 nucleotides are TGTGCCAGCAGCAAAGTATCGTACTCCCGGTTCCCGCAGTCCTACGAGCAGTACTTC. Amino acid sequence: CASSKVSYSRFPQSYEQYF.

The chain combines TRBV19 with TRBJ1-5; 7 bases agree with TRBD1. With V trimmed by 10 bases and J by 6 bases, 12 bases remained unmatched. From germline, CDR1 is LNHDA and CDR2 SQIVND (reference sequence). CDR3 size: 14 residues. CDR3 sequence reads: CATLDQGGTQPQHF. The CDR3 DNA reads as TGTGCCACCCTCGACCAGGGGGGGACTCAGCCCCAGCATTTT.

This clone was counted a few times. The chain couples TRBV6-5 to TRBJ2-2; no definite D call. There are 14 residues in the CDR3. Germline CDR1 reads MNHEY; CDR2 reads SVGAGI. The V gene lost 2 bases and the J gene lost 3 bases, with 7 bases spanning the gap. The CDR3 protein is CASSYRLDTGELFF. The CDR3 bases are TGTGCCAGCAGTTACCGCCTTGACACCGGGGAGCTGTTTTTT.

The sample holds many counts of this clone. The chain carries TRBV7-3 and TRBJ2-5; 8 nucleotides align to TRBD2. Looked up from germline, CDR1 is SGHTA and CDR2 is FQGTGA. Trimming at V came to 6 bases and at J to 4 bases, leaving 16 bases not matched to a gene. CDR3 length: 17 amino acids. CDR3 loop: CASSRGLAGRGAETQYF. In DNA form, the CDR3 reads TGTGCCAGCAGTCGGGGGCTAGCGGGCCGGGGCGCAGAGACCCAGTACTTC.

The chain employs TRBV18 and TRBJ2-7; D perhaps matches TRBD2 (5 bases). Per germline, CDR1 KGHSH and CDR2 LQKENI. The CDR3 contains 15 residues. Trimming cost V 6 bases and J 5 bases, with 20 bases left between them. The chain's CDR3 is CASSTGGSRFDEQYF. CDR3 bases: TGTGCCAGCTCCACCGGCGGGTCCCGTTTCGACGAGCAGTACTTC.

V gene TRBV9 combines with J gene TRBJ2-1, with 7 bases matching TRBD2. Germline lookup yields CDR1 SGDLS and CDR2 YYNGEE. This CDR3 region has 15 residues. After removal of 4 bases from V and 6 bases from J, the junction contained 10 bases not matched to a gene. The CDR3: CASSPLGGRANEQFF. CDR3 bases: TGTGCCAGCAGCCCCTTGGGGGGGAGGGCCAATGAGCAGTTCTTC. Full variable domain (remainder filled in from reference TRBV9 and TRBJ2-1): DSGVTQTPKHLITATGQRVTLRCSPRSGDLSVYWYQQSLDQGLQFLIQYYNGEERAKGNILERFSAQQFPDLHSELNLSSLELGDSALYFCASSPLGGRANEQFFGPGTRLTVL.

The chain recombines TRBV10-1 with TRBJ2-1; D uncertain. Trimming stripped 3 bases from V and 0 bases from J, with 12 bases between. This CDR3 spans 16 amino acids. CDR1 is WNHNN and CDR2 is SYGVQD in the germline V gene (reference sequence). Here the CDR3 reads CASSDPSRSSYNEQFF. The CDR3 region has the DNA TGCGCCAGCAGTGACCCTTCTCGAAGCTCCTACAATGAGCAGTTCTTC.